The 14 T cell receptor beta chains presented below share a single source sample, sequenced in a study of OX40 agonist ivuxolimab in advanced cancers. Measured with immunoSEQ multiplex PCR; TCRdb has only the in-frame clones, and not every one. The table includes fewer than 65,000 clones, less than 85% detected once. This material consisted of CD4+ or CD8+ T cells sorted from blood, taken in a trial of the OX40 agonist ivuxolimab. These receptors originate from an adult with an advanced solid tumor such as melanoma, head and neck, liver or kidney cancer.

This rearrangement joins TRBV9 to TRBJ2-3; tentatively, D is TRBD2 (6 bases). The ends were cut back, 0 bases at V and 6 bases at J, with 14 bases in the middle. The CDR3 sequence is 15 residues long. The germline V gene has CDR1 SGDLS and CDR2 YYNGEE. CDR3 region: CASSVAGLLQDTQYF. For the CDR3, the DNA is TGTGCCAGCAGCGTAGCGGGACTCCTTCAGGATACGCAGTATTTT.

J is TRBJ2-1 and V is TRBV5-8; a weak D match, TRBD2 (5 bases). Germline V gene sequence: CDR1 SGHTS, CDR2 YDEGEE. This CDR3 region has 15 residues. The germline V and J ends were trimmed by 4 bases and 3 bases, with 14 bases remaining between them. CDR3 protein: CASSRDRGLYNEQFF. Here the CDR3 DNA reads TGTGCCAGCAGCCGTGATCGCGGACTCTACAATGAGCAGTTCTTC.

The chain recombines TRBV18 with TRBJ2-3, with TRBD2 identical over 7 bases. This CDR3 contains 16 residues. Germline CDR1 KGHSH, CDR2 LQKENI. V gave up 0 bases and J gave up 3 bases; unmatched junction bases: 6. The CDR3 spells CASSPPGRGGTDTQYF. The CDR3 DNA reads TGTGCCAGCTCACCACCCGGAAGGGGAGGGACAGATACGCAGTATTTT. Full variable domain (missing parts from reference TRBV18 and TRBJ2-3): NAGVMQNPRHLVRRRGQEARLRCSPMKGHSHVYWYRQLPEEGLKFMVYLQKENIIDESGMPKERFSAEFPKEGPSILRIQQVVRGDSAAYFCASSPPGRGGTDTQYFGPGTRLTVL.

The rearrangement uses TRBV10-2 and TRBJ1-1; 8 bases are a match to TRBD1. V shed 8 bases and J 1 base; nucleotides not matched to a gene: 3. CDR3 size: 13 residues. Germline V gives CDR1 WSHSY, CDR2 SAAADI. CDR3 amino acids: CASVDRGNTEAFF. The CDR3 DNA reads TGCGCCAGCGTTGACAGGGGGAACACTGAAGCTTTCTTT.

The chain is built from TRBV6-5 and TRBJ2-5; D is undetermined. This CDR3 has 13 amino acids. Germline loops: CDR1 MNHEY, CDR2 SVGAGI. V lost 4 bases to trimming and J lost 5 bases, with 11 bases between them. The CDR3 reads CASSSSTWETQYF. In nucleotides, the CDR3 is TGTGCCAGCAGTTCCAGCACCTGGGAGACCCAGTACTTC.

The rearrangement links TRBV27 to TRBJ2-1; the match to TRBD2 covers 7 bases. Trimming removed 6 bases from V and 5 bases from J; junction bases left unmatched: 16. This CDR3 is 17 amino acids long. In germline, CDR1 is MNHEY, CDR2 SMNVEV (reference sequence). The CDR3 protein is CASSRRTSSGPNNEQFF. The DNA of the CDR3 is TGTGCCAGCAGCCGCCGGACTAGTTCAGGACCTAACAATGAGCAGTTCTTC.

The J gene is TRBJ1-3, the V gene TRBV28; 8 bases agree with TRBD1. This CDR3 region has 12 residues. Looked up from germline, CDR1 is MDHEN and CDR2 is SYDVKM. The V segment lost 9 bases and the J segment 5 bases; nucleotides outside the gene matches: 3. CDR3 DNA: TGTGCCAGTCGGACAGGGAGAAACACCATATATTTT. Its translation: CASRTGRNTIYF.

This sequence joins TRBV7-2 and TRBJ2-5; D perhaps matches TRBD2 (5 bases). Per germline, CDR1 SGHTA and CDR2 FQGNSA. CDR3 length equals 14 residues. The germline V and J ends were trimmed by 1 base and 7 bases, with 13 bases remaining between them. For the CDR3, the DNA is TGTGCCAGCAGCTTAGATACCGGGGATTGGACCCAGTACTTC. It is translated as CASSLDTGDWTQYF. The whole variable domain, remainder taken from reference TRBV7-2 and TRBJ2-5, is GAGVSQSPSNKVTEKGKDVELRCDPISGHTALYWYRQSLGQGLEFLIYFQGNSAPDKSGLPSDRFSAERTGGSVSTLTIQRTQQEDSAVYLCASSLDTGDWTQYFGPGTRLLVL.

The chain couples TRBV7-3 to TRBJ2-3; no reliable D call. Trimming removed 4 bases from V and 6 bases from J, with 11 bases in between. CDR3 length: 13 amino acids. Per germline, CDR1 SGHTA and CDR2 FQGTGA. The CDR3 nucleotides read TGTGCCAGCAGCTCCGGGCCCTGGGATACGCAGTATTTT. Amino acids: CASSSGPWDTQYF.

The J gene is TRBJ2-1, the V gene TRBV2; D gene unclear. Germline V gene lookup returns CDR1 SNHLY and CDR2 FYNNEI. There are 12 residues in the CDR3. Trimming pared 6 bases from V and 3 bases from J, leaving 6 bases between. CDR3 residues: CASSLLYNEQFF. The CDR3 DNA is TGTGCCAGCAGCCTCCTCTACAATGAGCAGTTCTTC.

This clone was picked up a small number of times. The CDR3 sequence: CASRTQGDSDQPQHF. DNA for the CDR3: TGTGCCAGCAGGACACAGGGGGATTCGGATCAGCCCCAGCATTTT. V usage is TRBV6-1 and J usage is TRBJ1-5; 8 nucleotides agree with TRBD1. This CDR3 region has 15 residues. CDR1 MNHNS and CDR2 SASEGT come from the germline V gene. With V trimmed by 6 bases and J by 5 bases, 9 bases remained unmatched.

The chain has TRBV10-3 and TRBJ2-5; TRBD2 might be the D (6 bases). The J call may not be correct, given that the DNA end is closer to TRBJ2-7. The CDR3 contains 16 residues. The germline V gene has CDR1 ENHRY and CDR2 SYGVKD. The CDR3 loop is CAISEGEDKATYEQYF. The CDR3 DNA sequence: TGTGCCATCAGTGAGGGGGAGGACAAGGCCACCTACGAGCAGTACTTC.

In its sample, this clone is medium-sized (0.01 to 0.1%). This sequence joins TRBV27 and TRBJ2-7; D assignment may be TRBD1 or TRBD2 (5 bases each). Germline V gives CDR1 MNHEY, CDR2 SMNVEV (reference sequence). The CDR3 contains 16 residues. Trimming pared 2 bases from V and 4 bases from J, leaving 18 bases between. CDR3 coding DNA: TGTGCCAGCAGTTTAGTGTGGGACCGTCTTGTATACGAGCAGTACTTC. Translation: CASSLVWDRLVYEQYF.

The V and J genes are TRBV7-9 and TRBJ1-2; 8 nucleotides align to TRBD1. The CDR3 loop spans 18 amino acids. Losses at the gene ends were 1 base for V and 1 base for J; bases not matched to a gene: 11. The V gene's germline CDR1 is SEHNR and CDR2 FQNEAQ (reference sequence). The CDR3 bases are TGTGCCAGCAGCTTAGAGTCATATTGGACAGGGAATAACTATGGCTACACCTTC. Translation: CASSLESYWTGNNYGYTF.